The 20 T cell receptor beta chains below were found in one sample sequenced in a study of T cells in Graves' hyperthyroidism and ophthalmopathy. What was amplified from RNA transcripts were TCR beta CDR3 regions. HTBI primers were the set used in a first-round RT-PCR of the TCR CDR3. TCRdb re-analysed the multiplex PCR reads in MiXCR, keeping a single row per CDR3 protein. The data contain about 400,000 distinct CDR3 sequences, 11% to 15% of them singletons. Sequencing used blood. The receptors were gathered from a man aged 50 or older with Graves' ophthalmopathy.

This clonotype has ten or more counts. J is TRBJ2-2 and V is TRBV11-2, with 13 bases identical to TRBD2. The CDR3 loop spans 14 amino acids. CDR1 and CDR2 (germline): SGHAT, FQNNGV. The V gene end was trimmed by 6 bases and the J gene end by 8 bases; junction bases not matched to a gene: 3. CDR3 region: CASRLAGGKGELFF. The DNA of the CDR3 is TGTGCCAGCAGACTAGCGGGAGGGAAGGGGGAGCTGTTTTTT.

As to this clonotype: This may stem from a read error, because a much larger clone lies one nucleotide away. The J gene is TRBJ1-1, the V gene TRBV7-8; D is ambiguous. This CDR3 spans 12 amino acids. The germline gives CDR1 SGHVS, CDR2 FQNEAQ. V was clipped by 0 bases and J by 6 bases, with 5 bases between them. Written as DNA, the CDR3 is TGTGCCAGCAGCTTAGCGGATGCTGAAGCTTTCTTT. It yields the protein CASSLADAEAFF.

At least ten counts were recorded for this clonotype. The chain has TRBV20-1 and TRBJ2-7; 12 positions agree with TRBD2. CDR3 length: 15 residues. After removal of 1 base from V and 6 bases from J, the junction contained 7 bases not matched to a gene. In germline, CDR1 is DFQATT, CDR2 SNEGSKA (reference sequence). DNA of the CDR3: TGCAGTGCTAGAGCTCTAGCGGGAGGGTATGGCGAGCAGTACTTC. It specifies CSARALAGGYGEQYF.

This clonotype came up many times. The chain recombines TRBV18 with TRBJ1-2; D uncertain. V lost 4 bases and J lost 5, with 11 bases in between. The CDR3 has 13 amino acids. From germline, CDR1 is KGHSH and CDR2 LQKENI. The CDR3 nucleotides read TGTGCCAGCTCACTGCAACCCTTTTATGGCTACACCTTC. Its translation: CASSLQPFYGYTF.

This clonotype was seen more than once but under ten times. The chain couples TRBV25-1 to TRBJ2-1; no clear D. This CDR3 has 14 amino acids. Per germline, CDR1 MGHDK and CDR2 SYGVNS. With 10 bases removed from V and 5 bases from J, the gap between germline ends came to 18 bases. The CDR3 region is CATTRPRSDNEQFF. The CDR3 bases are TGTGCCACCACAAGGCCCCGAAGTGACAATGAGCAGTTCTTC.

The table lists this clonotype with a few counts. V and J are TRBV6-1 and TRBJ1-5, with 7 bases identical to TRBD1. Germline CDR1 and CDR2: MNHNS and SASEGT. The ends lost 2 bases at V and 5 bases at J; junction bases unmatched: 3. The CDR3 runs 14 residues. Here the CDR3 DNA reads TGTGCCAGCAGTGAATTGACAGGGTATCAGCCCCAGCATTTT. It encodes CASSELTGYQPQHF.

This clonotype was found many times. The V call is TRBV24-1, the J call TRBJ2-3, with a weak D call TRBD1 (5 bases). The ends were cut back, 3 bases at V and 3 bases at J, with 9 bases in the middle. CDR3 length equals 14 residues. The germline V gene encodes CDR1 KGHDR and CDR2 SFDVKD. CDR3 region: CATSDAQGTDTQYF. The CDR3 region has the DNA TGTGCCACCAGTGATGCGCAGGGAACAGATACGCAGTATTTT.

In this sample, this clonotype turned up many times. The V call is TRBV7-9, the J call TRBJ2-5, with no clear D. The CDR3 runs 13 residues. CDR1 is SEHNR and CDR2 is FQNEAQ in the germline V gene (reference sequence). Trimming removed 5 bases at V and 4 bases at J, with 11 bases between. CDR3 sequence (DNA): TGTGCCAGCAGCCCGACCGGCGGAGAGACCCAGTACTTC. This sequence encodes CASSPTGGETQYF.

This clonotype appeared many times. The CDR3 coding sequence is TGCGCCAGCAGCTTGCGGCCTGAAGAGACCCAGTACTTC. Translated, it gives CASSLRPEETQYF. The gene calls are TRBV5-1 and TRBJ2-5; D gene ambiguous. V dropped 1 base and J dropped 3 bases, with 7 bases sitting between them. The CDR3 spans 13 residues. Germline CDR1 reads SGHRS; CDR2 reads YFSETQ.

The table lists this clonotype with many counts. The rearrangement links TRBV24-1 to TRBJ1-2, with TRBD1 identical over 7 bases. Germline CDR1 is KGHDR and CDR2 is SFDVKD. The ends lost 6 bases at V and 5 bases at J; junction bases unmatched: 5. The CDR3 is 13 amino acids. CDR3 in DNA: TGTGCCACCAGTCCCGGGACAGCTTATGGCTACACCTTC. Its protein is CATSPGTAYGYTF.

This chain uses TRBV11-2 with TRBJ1-1; no definite D call. Germline CDR1 is SGHAT and CDR2 is FQNNGV. Between the trimmed V and J ends, which lost 0 bases and 0 bases, there was a span of 8 bases. The CDR3 covers 15 residues. CDR3 protein: CASSLDPSMNTEAFF. CDR3 coding DNA: TGTGCCAGCAGCTTAGATCCCTCAATGAACACTGAAGCTTTCTTT.

The rearrangement links TRBV12-3 or TRBV12-4 to TRBJ1-3; tentative D call: TRBD1 (5 bases). The CDR3 covers 14 residues. Trimming left V 8 bases short and J 1 base short, with 12 bases between. The CDR3 loop is CASARQTSGNTIYF. The CDR3 DNA sequence: TGTGCCAGCGCCCGACAGACTTCTGGAAACACCATATATTTT.

This clonotype was seen many times. J is TRBJ2-3 and V is TRBV5-1; D not resolved. Trimming pared 0 bases from V and 4 bases from J, leaving 18 bases between. The CDR3 covers 17 residues. Germline lookup yields CDR1 SGHRS and CDR2 YFSETQ. The DNA of the CDR3 is TGCGCCAGCAGCTTGGTTCCGGCGCGTGTTCCATCAGATACGCAGTATTTT. This gives the protein CASSLVPARVPSDTQYF.

This clonotype was recorded at least ten times. The V gene is TRBV28, the J gene TRBJ2-7, with D tentatively TRBD1 (6 bases). CDR3 length: 14 residues. CDR1 is MDHEN, CDR2 SYDVKM, per germline. V was cut by 5 bases and J by 4 bases, with 15 bases left in between. The CDR3 DNA follows: TGTGCCAGCAGTAACTCCCAGGGGACGTACGAGCAGTACTTC. It codes for CASSNSQGTYEQYF.

This clonotype has more than one count but fewer than ten. J is TRBJ2-7 and V is TRBV29-1; 8 positions agree with TRBD2. CDR1 and CDR2 from the germline V gene are SQVTM and ANQGSEA. The J segment lost 2 bases and the V segment lost 5 bases, leaving 5 bases of the junction unmatched. CDR3 length: 13 residues. CDR3 nucleotides: TGCAGCGTTAGCGGGGGTGCACCCTACGAGCAGTACTTC. Translating gives CSVSGGAPYEQYF.

This clonotype has more than one count but fewer than ten. The CDR3 nucleotides read TGTGCCACCAGTAAAGGAGAGCGCTACGAGCAGTACTTC. Translating it yields CATSKGERYEQYF. The chain is built from TRBV15 and TRBJ2-7; D gene ambiguous. CDR3 length: 13 amino acids. The germline CDR1 and CDR2 sequences are LNHNV and YYDKDF (reference sequence). The germline V and J ends were trimmed by 6 bases and 3 bases, with 12 bases remaining between them.

The table lists this clonotype with many counts. This sequence joins TRBV3-1 and TRBJ1-1; the D gene is possibly TRBD1 (5 bases). V dropped 3 bases and J dropped 5 bases, with 10 bases sitting between them. The CDR3 spans 13 residues. CDR1 LGHDT and CDR2 YNNKEL come from the germline V gene (reference sequence). CDR3 loop: CASSHGGSTEAFF. The CDR3 region has the DNA TGTGCCAGCAGCCACGGGGGATCAACTGAAGCTTTCTTT.

The rearrangement links TRBV19 to TRBJ1-2; possibly TRBD1 for D (5 bases). The V end lost 2 bases, the J end lost 3 bases, and 7 bases lay between the germline ends. The CDR3 covers 13 residues. Germline loops: CDR1 LNHDA, CDR2 SQIVND (reference sequence). For the CDR3, the DNA is TGTGCCAGTAGTATACAAGGGGACTATGGCTACACCTTC. Amino acids: CASSIQGDYGYTF.

The V call is TRBV29-1, the J call TRBJ2-7; 10 bases match TRBD1. This CDR3 has 12 residues. With 5 bases clipped from V and 4 bases from J, the junction kept 2 bases outside the gene matches. CDR1 is SQVTM, CDR2 ANQGSEA, per germline. In DNA, the CDR3 is TGCAGCGTTCGACAGGGGGCGTACGAGCAGTACTTC. This sequence encodes CSVRQGAYEQYF.

This clonotype turned up a few times. This sequence joins TRBV7-9 and TRBJ1-3; D perhaps matches TRBD1 (6 bases). From germline, CDR1 is SEHNR and CDR2 FQNEAQ (reference sequence). The CDR3 loop spans 14 amino acids. The V end was cut by 6 bases, the J end by 1 base, with 10 bases between. Written as DNA, the CDR3 is TGTGCCAGCAGTAGGGACATTTCTGGAAACACCATATATTTT. Protein sequence: CASSRDISGNTIYF.